These T cell receptor beta chains were read from a single sample in a study of OX40 agonist ivuxolimab in advanced cancers. The assay was immunoSEQ multiplex PCR, and TCRdb's table has in-frame clones only and misses some. The data show about 83,000 clones, over 75% seen once. Specimen: CD4+ or CD8+ T cells sorted from blood, collected in a trial of the OX40 agonist ivuxolimab. These receptors all stem from an adult with an advanced solid tumor such as melanoma, head and neck, liver or kidney cancer. Both conserved end residues are part of each CDR3. The D gene is left open where the match is weak. Clone size, where shown, is once, few, many, or a class for clones that have expanded.

cdr3_nt cdr3_aa d_call j_call v_call clone_size
TGTGCCTGGAGTGATGGGGGCTGGGGGAATTCACCCCTCCACTTT CAWSDGGWGNSPLHF . TRBJ1-6 TRBV30 .
TGTGCCAGTAGTGCCCAGAGGGATCAGCCCCAGCATTTT CASSAQRDQPQHF . TRBJ1-5 TRBV19 few
TGTGCCAGCAGCTCCCCTTCTAAACCCCTCCACTTT CASSSPSKPLHF . TRBJ1-6 TRBV7-2 .
TGTGCCAGCAGTGTTTTACAGGTGACCCATAACTATGGCTACACCTTC CASSVLQVTHNYGYTF . TRBJ1-2 TRBV6-1 .
TGTGCCAGTAGGAAACAGGGGGGAGATTATGGCTACACCTTC CASRKQGGDYGYTF TRBD1 TRBJ1-2 TRBV19 .
TGTGCCAGCAGCCGGGACTGGGATAACTATGGCTACACCTTC CASSRDWDNYGYTF . TRBJ1-2 TRBV5-5 .
TGTGCCAGCAGCTTGTCTAGCGGGGCTTCCAATGAGCAGTTCTTC CASSLSSGASNEQFF TRBD2 TRBJ2-1 TRBV5-4 .
TGCGCCAGCAGCTTGGAAGACAGGGGAAATGAGCAGTTCTTC CASSLEDRGNEQFF TRBD1 TRBJ2-1 TRBV5-1 .
TGTGCCAGCAGCTTAGAGCTGGGGGCGGGTACGCAGTATTTT CASSLELGAGTQYF . TRBJ2-3 TRBV11-2 few
TGTGCCAGCAGCGCTCCGGACAGGGGCGATGGCTACACCTTC CASSAPDRGDGYTF TRBD1 TRBJ1-2 TRBV11-1 .
TGCGCCAGCAGCCAATACCAGGGTGGGCGTCAGCCCCAGCATTTT CASSQYQGGRQPQHF . TRBJ1-5 TRBV4-3 few
TGTGCCAGCAGCAGACTAAAAGAGACCCAGTACTTC CASSRLKETQYF . TRBJ2-5 TRBV7-2 .
TGTGCCAGTAGTACCCGGGGGCCGGGCCCTGAAGCTTTCTTT CASSTRGPGPEAFF . TRBJ1-1 TRBV19 .
TGTGCCAGTAGATTTTCAGGGTCTAACTATGGCTACACCTTC CASRFSGSNYGYTF . TRBJ1-2 TRBV19 .
TGTGCCAGCAGCCCGGTGGGCGGACTATCAAGCACAGATACGCAGTATTTT CASSPVGGLSSTDTQYF . TRBJ2-3 TRBV11-2 .
TGCGCCAGCAGTGAGATTCCCGCGGGGGGGGCGTCGGATACGCAGTATTTT CASSEIPAGGASDTQYF TRBD2 TRBJ2-3 TRBV10-1 .
TGTGCCAGCAGCCTATGGGGGCGGGGGATGACAGATACGCAGTATTTT CASSLWGRGMTDTQYF . TRBJ2-3 TRBV7-2 .
TGTGCCTGGACGACCGAAACCTACGAGCAGTACTTC CAWTTETYEQYF . TRBJ2-7 TRBV30 .
TGTGCCAGCAGCGTAGGAGGGACAGGGTCAATGTACGAGCAGTACTTC CASSVGGTGSMYEQYF TRBD1 TRBJ2-7 TRBV9 .
TGTGCCAGCAGCCCATCCCCGACAAGCGGGCCCCAGTACTTC CASSPSPTSGPQYF . TRBJ2-5 TRBV4-2 .
TGTGCCAGCAGCGCTAGCGGCGGCGAGCAGTACTTC CASSASGGEQYF TRBD2 TRBJ2-7 TRBV7-2 .
TGTGCCGCGAACAGGGGGCTTCATCCGGGCTACACCTTC CAANRGLHPGYTF . TRBJ1-2 TRBV21-1 .
TGCGCCAGCAGCCAAGATCTAGCGGGTACCGGACTAGCCAAAAACATTCAGTACTTC CASSQDLAGTGLAKNIQYF TRBD2 TRBJ2-4 TRBV4-3 .
TGCGCCAGCAGCCTGACAAGCAATCAGCCCCAGCATTTT CASSLTSNQPQHF . TRBJ1-5 TRBV5-4 .
TGTGCCTGGATGGACGGATTAAATGAAAAACTGTTTTTT CAWMDGLNEKLFF . TRBJ1-4 TRBV30 .
TGTGCCAGCAGTGAAGAGCTCGGAGTAGACACCATATATTTT CASSEELGVDTIYF . TRBJ1-3 TRBV25-1 .
TGTGCCAGCTCACCTTCACAGGGGGCGCGCACTGAAGCTTTCTTT CASSPSQGARTEAFF TRBD1 TRBJ1-1 TRBV18 .
TGCAGTGCTAGTTTTAGCACTGAAGCTTTCTTT CSASFSTEAFF . TRBJ1-1 TRBV20-1 .
TGTGCCAGCTTCCCAGGGGAGGATACGCAGTATTTT CASFPGEDTQYF . TRBJ2-3 TRBV18 .